Listed here are 21 T cell receptor beta chains from one sample, sequenced in a study of shared clonotypes between healthy human individuals. Only in-frame clones appear in the TCRdb table, and some are missing; sequencing was by immunoSEQ multiplex PCR. Of about 1 million clones listed, 75% to 85% are singletons. The specimen sequenced was memory CD4+ T cells from PBMCs. Described subset: CD45RA-negative fraction. The receptors here all came from a man aged 18 to 30 in good health. Some clones in this sample may be carry-over from other donors' samples.

The chain links TRBV5-1 to TRBJ1-4; 8 bases align to TRBD1. Germline loops: CDR1 SGHRS, CDR2 YFSETQ. V was clipped by 2 bases and J by 1 base; unmatched bases: 1. The CDR3 sequence is 15 residues long. This CDR3 is CASSFTGGTNEKLFF. DNA for the CDR3: TGCGCCAGCAGCTTCACAGGGGGAACTAATGAAAAACTGTTTTTT.

The CDR3 protein is CASSPQDRGLSPLHF. The CDR3 DNA sequence: TGTGCCAGCAGCCCCCAAGACAGGGGACTTTCACCCCTCCACTTT. The chain is built from TRBV28 and TRBJ1-6; 8 bases are a match to TRBD1. Unmatched junction bases numbered 10, after V lost 6 bases and J lost 9 bases. The CDR3 extends over 15 amino acids. CDR1 and CDR2 (germline): MDHEN, SYDVKM.

Points on this clone: Other DNA sequences in this sample translate to the same CDR3. The gene calls are TRBV18 and TRBJ1-1; D gene ambiguous. This CDR3 region has 15 residues. V gave up 1 base and J gave up 3 bases, with 12 bases separating them. Germline CDR1 reads KGHSH; CDR2 reads LQKENI. CDR3 protein: CASSPRAGRDTEAFF. The CDR3 DNA sequence: TGTGCCAGCTCACCACGGGCGGGTCGGGACACTGAAGCTTTCTTT. The whole variable domain, remainder taken from reference TRBV18 and TRBJ1-1, is NAGVMQNPRHLVRRRGQEARLRCSPMKGHSHVYWYRQLPEEGLKFMVYLQKENIIDESGMPKERFSAEFPKEGPSILRIQQVVRGDSAAYFCASSPRAGRDTEAFFGQGTRLTVV.

This rearrangement joins TRBV2 to TRBJ2-7; no firm D call. Trimming stripped 6 bases from V and 1 base from J, with 16 bases between. Looked up from germline, CDR1 is SNHLY and CDR2 is FYNNEI. The length of the CDR3 is 15 residues. CDR3 residues: CASSDTVFRSYEQYF. CDR3 DNA sequence: TGTGCCAGCAGCGATACGGTTTTCCGATCCTACGAGCAGTACTTC.

Remarks on this clone: The sample holds other DNA sequences that translate to the same CDR3. The chain links TRBV30 to TRBJ2-5; D unclear. CDR1 is GTSNPN, CDR2 SVGIG, per germline (reference sequence). V gave up 3 bases and J gave up 4 bases, with 6 bases separating them. This CDR3 is 11 amino acids long. The CDR3 here is CAWSPRETQYF. The CDR3 nucleotides are TGTGCCTGGAGCCCTCGAGAGACCCAGTACTTC.

The chain uses TRBV18 and TRBJ2-7; a possible D gene is TRBD2 (6 bases). Germline assignment: CDR1 KGHSH and CDR2 LQKENI. The CDR3 has 14 residues. With 4 bases removed from V and 6 bases from J, the gap between germline ends came to 16 bases. CDR3 DNA: TGTGCCAGCTCACTGATTGGGGGGAGGAGCGAGCAGTACTTC. It translates to CASSLIGGRSEQYF.

The CDR3, as DNA: TGCAGCGTGCCAGCTGGCCACGAGCAGTACTTC. It is translated as CSVPAGHEQYF. This sequence joins TRBV29-1 and TRBJ2-7; D is unresolved. This CDR3 region has 11 residues. V lost 6 bases, J lost 5 bases, and 11 bases lay in between. CDR1 and CDR2 (germline): SQVTM, ANQGSEA.

This clone has only one observation. This chain uses TRBV27 with TRBJ2-1, with no clear D. The germline V and J ends were trimmed by 1 base and 0 bases, with 10 bases remaining between them. Germline-derived CDR1 and CDR2 are MNHEY and SMNVEV (reference sequence). The CDR3 totals 16 residues. DNA for the CDR3: TGTGCCAGCAGTTTATGGAAAATGCTCTCCTACAATGAGCAGTTCTTC. Translation gives CASSLWKMLSYNEQFF.

The V call is TRBV28, the J call TRBJ2-2; the D is unclear. Germline CDR1 MDHEN, CDR2 SYDVKM. Trimming pared 8 bases from V and 6 bases from J, leaving 7 bases between. The CDR3 totals 11 residues. The CDR3 here is CASCRPGELFF. CDR3 sequence (DNA): TGTGCCAGCTGCAGGCCCGGGGAGCTGTTTTTT.

CDR3 nucleotide sequence: TGTGCCAGCAGAGGATGGAGCAAGAATCAGCCCCAGCATTTT. Protein sequence: CASRGWSKNQPQHF. The chain has TRBV28 and TRBJ1-5; D gene unclear. The length of the CDR3 is 14 residues. In germline, CDR1 is MDHEN, CDR2 SYDVKM. V was clipped by 6 bases and J by 4 bases, with 13 bases between them.

V and J are TRBV7-8 and TRBJ2-3, with TRBD1 as a possible D gene (5 bases). CDR3 length: 14 residues. Deletions cut 1 base from V and 1 base from J, with 6 bases between. Germline V lookup: CDR1 SGHVS, CDR2 FQNEAQ. The CDR3 bases are TGTGCCAGCAGCTTAGTAGGGGGCACAGATACGCAGTATTTT. Translated, it gives CASSLVGGTDTQYF.

The V call is TRBV5-4, the J call TRBJ2-5, with 10 bases aligning to TRBD1. J was trimmed by 0 bases and V by 4 bases; bases with no gene match: 6. CDR1 SGHNT and CDR2 YYREEE come from the germline V gene (reference sequence). The CDR3 has 16 amino acids. This CDR3 reads CASSPDGTGDQETQYF. As DNA, the CDR3 is TGTGCCAGCAGCCCAGACGGGACAGGGGACCAAGAGACCCAGTACTTC.

This sequence joins TRBV6-5 and TRBJ1-1, with TRBD1 as a possible D gene (6 bases). This CDR3 has 15 amino acids. Germline-derived CDR1 and CDR2 are MNHEY and SVGAGI. V was pared by 3 bases and J by 0 bases, with 11 bases between. The CDR3 nucleotides read TGTGCCAGCAGTTATACTACAGGGATGAACACTGAAGCTTTCTTT. The encoded protein is CASSYTTGMNTEAFF.

This chain uses TRBV10-3 with TRBJ2-3; D is uncertain. From germline, CDR1 is ENHRY and CDR2 SYGVKD. This CDR3 is built from 12 residues. Trimming removed 3 bases at V and 8 bases at J, with 9 bases between. CDR3 loop: CAISENLGTQYF. The CDR3 nucleotides read TGTGCCATCAGTGAAAACCTGGGTACGCAGTATTTT.

CDR3 sequence: CASSLGGLRTDTQYF. DNA for the CDR3: TGTGCCAGCAGCTTGGGGGGGCTGAGGACAGATACGCAGTATTTT. The chain links TRBV7-3 to TRBJ2-3, with a tentative D call TRBD2 (7 bases). The ends were cut back, 3 bases at V and 3 bases at J, with 13 bases in the middle. This CDR3 is built from 15 residues. In germline, CDR1 is SGHTA, CDR2 FQGTGA.

The rearrangement joins TRBV11-1 to TRBJ2-1, with 9 bases that match TRBD1. Germline-derived CDR1 and CDR2 are SGHAT and FQDESV (reference sequence). V was pared by 3 bases and J by 14 bases, with 5 bases of the junction left unmatched. CDR3 size: 12 residues. CDR3 in DNA: TGTGCCAGCAGCTTCGGGACAGGGAGGAAGTTCTTC. Its translation: CASSFGTGRKFF. Supplemented by reference TRBV11-1 and TRBJ2-1, the full variable domain reads EAEVAQSPRYKITEKSQAVAFWCDPISGHATLYWYRQILGQGPELLVQFQDESVVDDSQLPKDRFSAERLKGVDSTLKIQPAELGDSAMYLCASSFGTGRKFFGPGTRLTVL.

The gene calls are TRBV28 and TRBJ2-2; tentative D call: TRBD1 (6 bases). The germline V and J ends were trimmed by 5 bases and 6 bases, with 13 bases remaining between them. This CDR3 spans 14 amino acids. CDR1 is MDHEN, CDR2 SYDVKM, per germline. CDR3 DNA sequence: TGTGCCAGCAGTACGACAGGAGGAGCCGGGGAGCTGTTTTTT. Its translation: CASSTTGGAGELFF.

The V and J genes are TRBV11-2 and TRBJ2-5; D is ambiguous. The V end lost 2 bases, the J end lost 5 bases, and 6 bases lay between the germline ends. CDR1 and CDR2 from the germline V gene are SGHAT and FQNNGV. There are 12 residues in the CDR3. CDR3 sequence (DNA): TGTGCCAGCAGCTTAATTCTCGAGACCCAGTACTTC. Its protein product is CASSLILETQYF.

This rearrangement joins TRBV9 to TRBJ2-1, with TRBD2 matching over 8 bases. CDR1 and CDR2 from the germline V gene are SGDLS and YYNGEE. Trimming took 0 bases from V and 9 from J; bases not matched to a gene: 11. CDR3 length: 16 residues. The CDR3 DNA is TGTGCCAGCAGCGTAGCTGGCGGGAGGCCCTGGGGTGAGCAGTTCTTC. As protein: CASSVAGGRPWGEQFF. The full variable domain, in which reference TRBV9 and TRBJ2-1 provide the parts outside the CDR3, is DSGVTQTPKHLITATGQRVTLRCSPRSGDLSVYWYQQSLDQGLQFLIQYYNGEERAKGNILERFSAQQFPDLHSELNLSSLELGDSALYFCASSVAGGRPWGEQFFGPGTRLTVL.

The J gene is TRBJ1-4, the V gene TRBV19, with TRBD1 identical over 8 bases. V dropped 4 bases and J dropped 7; count of bases not matched to a gene: 8. The germline V gene encodes CDR1 LNHDA and CDR2 SQIVND (reference sequence). CDR3 length equals 15 residues. The chain's CDR3 is CASSTPGGLREKLFF. The CDR3 coding sequence is TGTGCCAGTAGTACTCCAGGGGGCCTTCGTGAAAAACTGTTTTTT.

This CDR3 is CATSSGLILSYEQYF. The CDR3 DNA reads TGTGCCACCAGCAGCGGCCTTATTCTCTCCTACGAGCAGTACTTC. This chain joins TRBV15 and TRBJ2-7; no reliable D call. From germline, CDR1 is LNHNV and CDR2 YYDKDF (reference sequence). This CDR3 has 15 residues. The germline V and J ends were trimmed by 3 bases and 0 bases, with 12 bases remaining between them.